These 13 T cell receptor beta chains share one sample of origin, sequenced in a study of siplizumab effects on memory and regulatory T cells. This table comes from immunoSEQ multiplex PCR, and its TCRdb copy is limited to in-frame clones, with some not included. This table has around 100,000 clones, approximately 94% appearing once. Input material: non-Treg CD4+ T cells sorted from blood. The source is a human donor in good health.

This clone appeared a single time. The germline gene is not matched at one end of the junction; a read error may be the cause. This sequence joins TRBV7-7 and TRBJ2-7; 12 bases are shared with TRBD2. The germline V gene has CDR1 SSHAT and CDR2 FNYEAQ (reference sequence). CDR3 length: 17 residues. The CDR3 is CASSRGSGLAGGYEQYF. The CDR3 DNA sequence: TGTGCTAGCAGCCGGGGGTCGGGGCTAGCGGGAGGGTACGAGCAGTACTTC.

This chain uses TRBV7-9 with TRBJ2-3; TRBD1 or TRBD2 may be the D gene (5 bases each). CDR3 length: 15 residues. Per germline, CDR1 SEHNR and CDR2 FQNEAQ (reference sequence). V lost 5 bases to trimming and J lost 1 base, with 13 bases between them. The CDR3 reads CASSLGTLRTDTQYF. As DNA, the CDR3 is TGTGCCAGCAGCCTAGGGACCCTACGCACAGATACGCAGTATTTT.

CDR3 protein: CASSISDSYNEQFF. The CDR3, as DNA: TGTGCCAGTAGTATTAGCGACTCCTACAATGAGCAGTTCTTC. The chain links TRBV19 to TRBJ2-1, with D maybe TRBD2 (5 bases). The CDR3 contains 14 residues. The V end was cut by 3 bases, the J end by 0 bases, with 6 bases between. Germline loops: CDR1 LNHDA, CDR2 SQIVND (reference sequence).

The chain uses TRBV9 and TRBJ2-5; possible D gene TRBD2, 6 bases. From germline, CDR1 is SGDLS and CDR2 YYNGEE. The V end was cut by 0 bases, the J end by 3 bases, with 6 bases between. This CDR3 spans 13 amino acids. The CDR3 DNA reads TGTGCCAGCAGCGTAGGCGGGAAAGAGACCCAGTACTTC. It is translated as CASSVGGKETQYF.

Remarks on this clone: Other nucleotide sequences from this sample produce the same CDR3. CDR3 nucleotides: TGTGCCAGCAGCTTAGAGCGTGGCGCTGAAGCTTTCTTT. Translated: CASSLERGAEAFF. The chain uses TRBV11-2 and TRBJ1-1; D ambiguous. The CDR3 has 13 amino acids. The germline gives CDR1 SGHAT, CDR2 FQNNGV. V was cut by 0 bases and J by 6 bases, with 8 bases left in between.

The V call is TRBV30, the J call TRBJ2-7, with 9 bases lining up with TRBD2. The CDR3 totals 16 residues. The germline V gene has CDR1 GTSNPN and CDR2 SVGIG (reference sequence). The V and J ends lost 3 bases and 1 base, in that order; junction bases with no gene match: 10. The CDR3 protein is CAWREIWTSVSYEQYF. DNA for the CDR3: TGTGCCTGGAGGGAGATCTGGACTAGCGTTTCCTACGAGCAGTACTTC. The complete variable domain, with remaining parts taken from reference TRBV30 and TRBJ2-7, reads SQTIHQWPATLVQPVGSPLSLECTVEGTSNPNLYWYRQAAGRGLQLLFYSVGIGQISSEVPQNLSASRPQDRQFILSSKKLLLSDSGFYLCAWREIWTSVSYEQYFGPGTRLTVT.

This clone was counted a single time. In DNA form, the CDR3 reads TGTGCCAGCAGCGGGACGGCACCCGGGAAAGGCTACACCTTC. Translating gives CASSGTAPGKGYTF. The chain carries TRBV11-1 and TRBJ1-2; D is possibly TRBD1 (5 bases). Looked up from germline, CDR1 is SGHAT and CDR2 is FQDESV (reference sequence). The CDR3 has 14 amino acids. V lost 5 bases to trimming and J lost 8 bases, with 18 bases between them. The full variable domain, rest sourced from reference TRBV11-1 and TRBJ1-2, is EAEVAQSPRYKITEKSQAVAFWCDPISGHATLYWYRQILGQGPELLVQFQDESVVDDSQLPKDRFSAERLKGVDSTLKIQPAELGDSAMYLCASSGTAPGKGYTFGSGTRLTVV.

The chain uses TRBV6-1 and TRBJ2-3; TRBD1 might be the D (5 bases). The CDR3 sequence is 17 residues long. The germline V and J ends were trimmed by 2 bases and 3 bases, with 18 bases remaining between them. Germline V gene data show CDR1 as MNHNS and CDR2 as SASEGT. CDR3 nucleotide sequence: TGTGCCAGCAGTGAATCACCCACCAGACAGAGAACAGATACGCAGTATTTT. It translates to CASSESPTRQRTDTQYF.

The V and J genes are TRBV16 and TRBJ2-1; D ambiguous. This CDR3 region has 16 residues. Germline V gene lookup returns CDR1 KGHSY and CDR2 FQNENV. Trimming left V 0 bases short and J 3 bases short, with 12 bases between. CDR3 DNA sequence: TGTGCCAGCAGCCAATCTAACCCAAGGGTCTACAATGAGCAGTTCTTC. Protein: CASSQSNPRVYNEQFF.

This chain uses TRBV5-1 with TRBJ2-1; 7 bases map to TRBD2. The CDR3 length is 15 residues. Germline V CDR1 and CDR2: SGHRS, YFSETQ. The J segment lost 1 base and the V segment lost 0 bases, leaving 1 base of the junction unmatched. CDR3 bases: TGCGCCAGCAGCTTGGGCGGGAGTTCCTACAATGAGCAGTTCTTC. Translated: CASSLGGSSYNEQFF.

V is TRBV28 and J is TRBJ2-7; 7 nucleotides line up with TRBD1. Germline CDR1 is MDHEN and CDR2 is SYDVKM. J lost 4 bases, V lost 7 bases, and 13 bases had no gene match. This CDR3 has 15 amino acids. The CDR3 DNA reads as TGTGCCAGCAATCCTTTGACAGGGCTACTTTACGAGCAGTACTTC. Translation: CASNPLTGLLYEQYF.

The J gene is TRBJ2-2, the V gene TRBV10-1; TRBD1 matches 9 bases. CDR1 WNHNN and CDR2 SYGVQD come from the germline V gene (reference sequence). The V gene end was trimmed by 5 bases and the J gene end by 5 bases; junction bases not matched to a gene: 12. The CDR3 is made up of 17 amino acids. The CDR3 spells CASSSALGQGSTGELFF. As DNA, the CDR3 is TGCGCCAGCAGTAGTGCCCTGGGACAGGGTTCTACCGGGGAGCTGTTTTTT.

This rearrangement joins TRBV28 to TRBJ2-2; 8 positions match TRBD2. The V and J ends lost 5 bases and 6 bases, in that order; junction bases with no gene match: 11. CDR1 is MDHEN and CDR2 is SYDVKM in the germline V gene. The CDR3 spans 16 residues. This CDR3 reads CASSRPFGLASGELFF. CDR3 bases: TGTGCCAGCAGTCGACCTTTTGGACTAGCATCCGGGGAGCTGTTTTTT.